One sample yielded the 3 T cell receptor beta chains listed below, sequenced in a study of T-cell reconstitution after alpha-beta-depleted transplantation in children. Preparation of the TCRbeta library involved a method that used unique molecular identifiers. Via MiXCR, TCRdb re-called the PCR reads, giving one row per CDR3 protein. The sample has fewer than 550,000 distinct CDR3 sequences, roughly 10% seen once. This sample comprised PBMCs from the stem cell graft donor, obtained from the stem cell graft. All receptors derive from a human donor who donated a stem cell graft to a child with acute myeloid leukemia.

This clonotype was detected only a few times. J is TRBJ2-1 and V is TRBV6-1; 14 bases map to TRBD2. This CDR3 comprises 15 residues. CDR1 MNHNS and CDR2 SASEGT come from the germline V gene. V gave up 6 bases and J gave up 7 bases; unmatched junction bases: 5. DNA for the CDR3: TGTGCCAGCAGACTGGGACTAGCGGGAGTAAATGAGCAGTTCTTC. The encoded protein is CASRLGLAGVNEQFF.

This rearrangement joins TRBV6-2 or TRBV6-3 to TRBJ2-7; the D call may be TRBD1 or TRBD2 (5 bases each). CDR1 is MNHEY, CDR2 SVGEGT, per germline. Trimming cost V 6 bases and J 4 bases, with 16 bases left between them. The length of the CDR3 is 14 residues. The CDR3, as DNA: TGTGCCAGCAGCGACCGGGACCCCTATTACGAGCAGTACTTC. This gives the protein CASSDRDPYYEQYF.

The chain has TRBV3-1 and TRBJ1-1; the D gene is possibly TRBD1 (5 bases). Germline V gives CDR1 LGHDT, CDR2 YNNKEL (reference sequence). V was clipped by 1 base and J by 2 bases, with 8 bases between them. The CDR3 contains 14 residues. CDR3 loop: CASSQGRGNTEAFF. For the CDR3, the DNA is TGTGCCAGCAGCCAAGGAAGGGGAAACACTGAAGCTTTCTTT. The full variable domain, in which reference TRBV3-1 and TRBJ1-1 provide the parts outside the CDR3, is DTAVSQTPKYLVTQMGNDKSIKCEQNLGHDTMYWYKQDSKKFLKIMFSYNNKELIINETVPNRFSPKSPDKAHLNLHINSLELGDSAVYFCASSQGRGNTEAFFGQGTRLTVV.